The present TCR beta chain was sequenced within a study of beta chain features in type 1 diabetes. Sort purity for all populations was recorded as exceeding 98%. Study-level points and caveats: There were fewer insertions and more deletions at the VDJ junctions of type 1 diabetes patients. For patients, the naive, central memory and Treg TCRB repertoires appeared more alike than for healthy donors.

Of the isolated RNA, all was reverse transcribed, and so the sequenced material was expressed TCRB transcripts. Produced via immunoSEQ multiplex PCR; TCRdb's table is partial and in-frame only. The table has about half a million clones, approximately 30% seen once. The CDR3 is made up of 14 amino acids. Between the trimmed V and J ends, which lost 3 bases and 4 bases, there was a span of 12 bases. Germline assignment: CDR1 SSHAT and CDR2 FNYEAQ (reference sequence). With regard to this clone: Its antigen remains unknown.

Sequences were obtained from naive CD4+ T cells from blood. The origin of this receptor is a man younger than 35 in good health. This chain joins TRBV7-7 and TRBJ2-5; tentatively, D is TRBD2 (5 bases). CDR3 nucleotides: TGTGCCAGCAGCTTCGGGAATGGGAGAGAGACCCAGTACTTC. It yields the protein CASSFGNGRETQYF.